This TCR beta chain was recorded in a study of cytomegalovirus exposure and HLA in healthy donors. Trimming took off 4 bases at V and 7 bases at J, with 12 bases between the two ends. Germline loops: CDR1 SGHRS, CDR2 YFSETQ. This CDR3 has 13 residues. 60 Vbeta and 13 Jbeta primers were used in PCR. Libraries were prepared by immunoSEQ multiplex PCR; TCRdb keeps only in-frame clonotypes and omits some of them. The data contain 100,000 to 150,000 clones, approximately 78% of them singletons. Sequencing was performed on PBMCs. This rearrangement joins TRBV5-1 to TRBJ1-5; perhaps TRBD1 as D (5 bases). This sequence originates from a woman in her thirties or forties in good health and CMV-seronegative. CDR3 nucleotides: TGCGCCAGCAGCGTGGCAGGGCACCAGCCCCAGCATTTT. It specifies CASSVAGHQPQHF.